The 24 T cell receptor beta chains presented below share a single source sample, sequenced in a study of blood T cell repertoires in COVID-19. This table comes from immunoSEQ multiplex PCR, and its TCRdb copy is limited to in-frame clones, with some not included. This sample has some 270,000 clones, with 80% to 90% found just once. The sample was PBMCs or T cells enriched from blood (not recorded which). The source of these receptors is a woman aged 25 to 39 with acute COVID-19.

V gene TRBV15 combines with J gene TRBJ1-4; D is ambiguous. Trimming shortened V by 0 bases and J by 0 bases, and 5 bases separated the two germline ends. This CDR3 comprises 15 residues. Germline V gene sequence: CDR1 LNHNV, CDR2 YYDKDF (reference sequence). The CDR3 DNA is TGTGCCACCAGCAGAGAACACACAACTAATGAAAAACTGTTTTTT. Its translation is CATSREHTTNEKLFF.

This chain uses TRBV12-3 or TRBV12-4 with TRBJ1-2; 8 positions agree with TRBD1. With V trimmed by 4 bases and J by 5 bases, 3 bases remained unmatched. The CDR3 covers 13 residues. The DNA of the CDR3 is TGTGCCAGCAGTTCGGGACAGGCATATGGCTACACCTTC. This sequence encodes CASSSGQAYGYTF.

Written as DNA, the CDR3 is TGTGCCAGCAGCCGCGAGTGGCAGGAGGGCTATGGCTACACCTTC. The encoded protein is CASSREWQEGYGYTF. V is TRBV7-9 and J is TRBJ1-2; the D is unclear. Germline V gene sequence: CDR1 SEHNR, CDR2 FQNEAQ (reference sequence). Trimming removed 5 bases from V and 4 bases from J, with 17 bases in between. The CDR3 sequence is 15 residues long. The full variable domain, its missing parts supplied by reference TRBV7-9 and TRBJ1-2, is DTGVSQNPRHKITKRGQNVTFRCDPISEHNRLYWYRQTLGQGPEFLTYFQNEAQLEKSRLLSDRFSAERPKGSFSTLEIQRTEQGDSAMYLCASSREWQEGYGYTFGSGTRLTVV.

V is TRBV9 and J is TRBJ1-3, with 9 bases that match TRBD1. The CDR3 is 15 residues long. CDR1 is SGDLS, CDR2 YYNGEE, per germline. V was clipped by 4 bases and J by 4 bases; unmatched bases: 6. The CDR3 DNA sequence: TGTGCCAGCAGCACCGGGACAGGGAAAGGAAACACCATATATTTT. Amino acid sequence: CASSTGTGKGNTIYF.

The chain has TRBV2 and TRBJ2-2; 8 bases are a match to TRBD1. V gave up 8 bases and J gave up 1 base; unmatched junction bases: 6. The CDR3 loop spans 15 amino acids. In germline, CDR1 is SNHLY, CDR2 FYNNEI. DNA for the CDR3: TGTGCCAGCCGGACCGGGACAGGGAACACCGGGGAGCTGTTTTTT. It encodes CASRTGTGNTGELFF.

The chain recombines TRBV11-2 with TRBJ2-5, with D maybe TRBD2 (6 bases). The germline V gene encodes CDR1 SGHAT and CDR2 FQNNGV. Between the trimmed V and J ends, which lost 2 bases and 2 bases, there was a span of 12 bases. This CDR3 has 15 amino acids. Here the CDR3 DNA reads TGTGCCAGCAGCTTATATTTGGGGGGTCAAGAGACCCAGTACTTC. Its protein is CASSLYLGGQETQYF. The variable domain in full, with the rest retrieved from reference TRBV11-2 and TRBJ2-5, is EAGVAQSPRYKIIEKRQSVAFWCNPISGHATLYWYQQILGQGPKLLIQFQNNGVVDDSQLPKDRFSAERLKGVDSTLKIQPAKLEDSAVYLCASSLYLGGQETQYFGPGTRLLVL.

CDR3 region: CASTPNSRRTTPVQYF. In DNA form, the CDR3 reads TGTGCCAGCACCCCGAATTCTAGGCGGACAACCCCCGTGCAGTACTTC. The chain has TRBV28 and TRBJ2-7; D is possibly TRBD1 (5 bases). Trimming removed 7 bases at V and 9 bases at J, with 28 bases between. CDR1 and CDR2 from the germline V gene are MDHEN and SYDVKM. The CDR3 length is 16 residues.

The chain employs TRBV24-1 and TRBJ1-2; a possible D gene is TRBD1 (5 bases). V was shortened by 1 base and J by 8 bases, with 13 bases between the two germline ends. The CDR3 is 14 residues long. Germline loops: CDR1 KGHDR, CDR2 SFDVKD. CDR3: CATSDFTSGDGYTF. In nucleotides, the CDR3 is TGTGCCACCAGTGATTTTACGTCGGGGGACGGCTACACCTTC.

This clone has a single count. This chain links TRBV3-1 (or the pseudogene TRBV3-2) with TRBJ2-5, with TRBD2 matching 10 bases. Germline V gene sequence: CDR1 LGHDT, CDR2 YNNKEL (reference sequence). J was trimmed by 3 bases and V by 1 base; bases with no gene match: 2. This CDR3 spans 15 amino acids. The CDR3 is CASSQASGSEETQYF. In DNA, the CDR3 is TGTGCCAGCAGCCAAGCTAGCGGGAGCGAAGAGACCCAGTACTTC.

V is TRBV6-5 and J is TRBJ2-1; no clear D. V was clipped by 0 bases and J by 2 bases, with 8 bases between them. Looked up from germline, CDR1 is MNHEY and CDR2 is SVGAGI. The CDR3 contains 15 residues. The CDR3: CASSYSVTPYNEQFF. Here the CDR3 DNA reads TGTGCCAGCAGTTACTCGGTGACACCCTACAATGAGCAGTTCTTC.

The rearrangement uses TRBV24-1 and TRBJ2-7; a weak D match, TRBD2 (6 bases). The germline CDR1 and CDR2 sequences are KGHDR and SFDVKD. The CDR3 sequence is 13 residues long. The germline V and J ends were trimmed by 6 bases and 3 bases, with 11 bases remaining between them. The CDR3 DNA reads as TGTGCCACCAGTATTAGCGGAAGCTACGAGCAGTACTTC. Protein sequence: CATSISGSYEQYF.

This chain joins TRBV9 and TRBJ2-2; tentatively, D is TRBD2 (5 bases). In germline, CDR1 is SGDLS, CDR2 YYNGEE. CDR3 size: 17 residues. V shed 6 bases and J shed 3 bases, with 21 bases lying between them. The CDR3 coding sequence is TGTGCCAGCACCTTCGTCAAGGACCTAGCATACACCGGGGAGCTGTTTTTT. Its protein is CASTFVKDLAYTGELFF.

The J gene is TRBJ1-1, the V gene TRBV5-1, with 8 bases that match TRBD1. After removal of 4 bases from V and 2 bases from J, the junction contained 13 bases not matched to a gene. The CDR3 spans 17 residues. Per the germline V gene, CDR1 is SGHRS and CDR2 is YFSETQ. Here the CDR3 reads CASSAIPTGALNTEAFF. The CDR3 bases are TGCGCCAGCAGCGCAATCCCGACAGGGGCTTTAAACACTGAAGCTTTCTTT.

This clone was observed a few times. The chain is built from TRBV28 and TRBJ1-2; TRBD1 matches 9 bases. Per germline, CDR1 MDHEN and CDR2 SYDVKM. The CDR3 loop spans 14 amino acids. V lost 2 bases, J lost 4 bases, and 2 bases stayed unmatched. The CDR3 sequence: CASSLGTGPYGYTF. The CDR3 region has the DNA TGTGCCAGCAGTTTAGGGACAGGGCCCTATGGCTACACCTTC.

J is TRBJ1-4 and V is TRBV3-1 (or the pseudogene TRBV3-2); 7 nucleotides align to TRBD1. V shed 2 bases, J shed 3 bases, and the junction held 6 bases outside the gene matches. CDR1 is LGHDT, CDR2 YNNKEL, per germline (reference sequence). The CDR3 length is 16 residues. CDR3 residues: CASSQSTGWANEKLFF. Written as DNA, the CDR3 is TGTGCCAGCAGCCAATCGACAGGGTGGGCTAATGAAAAACTGTTTTTT.

This clone has a single count. The chain combines TRBV5-1 with TRBJ1-6, with TRBD1 identical over 9 bases. CDR3 length: 14 residues. J lost 8 bases, V lost 5 bases, and 5 bases had no gene match. Germline CDR1 SGHRS, CDR2 YFSETQ. CDR3 sequence reads: CASRRDRVDSPLHF. The CDR3 DNA reads TGCGCCAGCAGGCGGGACAGGGTCGATTCACCCCTCCACTTT.

The CDR3 here is CANSPGTGNTEAFF. The CDR3 DNA reads TGTGCCAACTCACCCGGGACAGGGAACACTGAAGCTTTCTTT. V and J are TRBV11-2 and TRBJ1-1, with TRBD1 identical over 8 bases. This CDR3 is 14 amino acids long. Germline values: CDR1 SGHAT, CDR2 FQNNGV. With V trimmed by 10 bases and J by 1 base, 8 bases remained unmatched. The whole variable domain, filled in from reference TRBV11-2 and TRBJ1-1, reads EAGVAQSPRYKIIEKRQSVAFWCNPISGHATLYWYQQILGQGPKLLIQFQNNGVVDDSQLPKDRFSAERLKGVDSTLKIQPAKLEDSAVYLCANSPGTGNTEAFFGQGTRLTVV.

This clone appeared once. The V gene is TRBV28, the J gene TRBJ2-7, with TRBD2 as a possible D gene (7 bases). Trimming took 6 bases from V and 5 from J, leaving 17 bases between them. CDR3 length: 14 amino acids. CDR1 and CDR2 from the germline V gene are MDHEN and SYDVKM. The CDR3 DNA reads as TGTGCCAGCAGGTCGGGGGCGGGAGTGCACGAGCAGTACTTC. It specifies CASRSGAGVHEQYF.

The chain couples TRBV6-5 to TRBJ1-2, with 10 bases that match TRBD1. The CDR3 is 15 amino acids. V lost 10 bases to trimming and J lost 5 bases; unmatched junction nucleotides: 13. Germline V gives CDR1 MNHEY, CDR2 SVGAGI. CDR3 nucleotide sequence: TGTGCCACCAATCGACAGGGGGCAGATCGGTATGGCTACACCTTC. Amino acids: CATNRQGADRYGYTF.

There are a few counts of this clone. This chain uses TRBV3-1 (or the pseudogene TRBV3-2) with TRBJ1-4; 7 bases align to TRBD1. CDR1 LGHDT and CDR2 YNNKEL come from the germline V gene (reference sequence). CDR3 size: 15 residues. V was clipped by 2 bases and J by 2 bases; unmatched bases: 2. Here the CDR3 reads CASSQNRGTNEKLFF. The CDR3 DNA follows: TGTGCCAGCAGCCAAAACAGGGGTACTAATGAAAAACTGTTTTTT.

This clone was detected once. The V call is TRBV27, the J call TRBJ1-2; perhaps TRBD1 as D (6 bases). V was pared by 5 bases and J by 7 bases, with 11 bases between. The CDR3 contains 12 residues. CDR1 and CDR2 from the germline V gene are MNHEY and SMNVEV (reference sequence). CDR3: CASSRGGSGYTF. For the CDR3, the DNA is TGTGCCAGCAGTAGAGGGGGAAGTGGCTACACCTTC.

V and J are TRBV20-1 and TRBJ2-7; no clear D gene. Germline V gene data show CDR1 as DFQATT and CDR2 as SNEGSKA (reference sequence). V dropped 5 bases and J dropped 9 bases, with 11 bases sitting between them. The CDR3 is 10 residues long. In nucleotides, the CDR3 is TGCAGTGCTCAGGCAGGCACGCAGTACTTC. It specifies CSAQAGTQYF.

This chain links TRBV7-2 with TRBJ2-1, with 14 bases that match TRBD2. The V and J ends lost 3 bases and 1 base, in that order; junction bases with no gene match: 8. Germline-derived CDR1 and CDR2 are SGHTA and FQGNSA. This CDR3 is 19 amino acids long. The CDR3 spells CASSFFGLAGGGSYNEQFF. As DNA, the CDR3 is TGTGCCAGCAGCTTTTTTGGACTAGCGGGAGGAGGGTCCTACAATGAGCAGTTCTTC.

The CDR3, as DNA: TGTGCCAGCAGGGATAACAGGGGACGGAATGAAAAACTGTTTTTT. Translated: CASRDNRGRNEKLFF. The chain uses TRBV28 and TRBJ1-4; 7 bases agree with TRBD1. Trimming removed 6 bases from V and 5 bases from J; junction bases left unmatched: 9. CDR3 size: 15 residues. Germline V gene data show CDR1 as MDHEN and CDR2 as SYDVKM.